Included here is one TCR beta chain sequence, with context. Its antigen remains unknown. These data come from a study of cytomegalovirus exposure and HLA in healthy donors. Study findings and constraints: Earlier analysis yielded a pattern in which most TCR beta V segments were productive about 90% or about 30% of the time. An analysis was carried out at a later point. It showed that HLA-associated TCR beta chains were more clonally expanded than equally common non-associated chains. Confirmation was obtained in vitro that a few CMV-associated chains are specific for CMV antigens.

The CDR3 runs to 15 residues. Between the trimmed V and J ends, which lost 0 bases and 3 bases, there was a span of 8 bases. Germline CDR1 is MNHEY and CDR2 is SMNVEV (reference sequence). This PCR relied on a set of 60 Vbeta primers and 13 Jbeta primers. Some clones are missing from TCRdb's copy, which holds only in-frame ones; the method was immunoSEQ multiplex PCR. Here the sample spans around 100,000 clones, approximately 85% being singletons. The V call is TRBV27, the J call TRBJ1-4; perhaps TRBD1 as D (5 bases). The origin of this receptor is a woman in her late teens or twenties in good health and CMV-seropositive. The sequenced material came from PBMCs. The CDR3 nucleotides read TGTGCCAGCAGTTTATCCCAGGGTTCTAATGAAAAACTGTTTTTT. This sequence encodes CASSLSQGSNEKLFF.